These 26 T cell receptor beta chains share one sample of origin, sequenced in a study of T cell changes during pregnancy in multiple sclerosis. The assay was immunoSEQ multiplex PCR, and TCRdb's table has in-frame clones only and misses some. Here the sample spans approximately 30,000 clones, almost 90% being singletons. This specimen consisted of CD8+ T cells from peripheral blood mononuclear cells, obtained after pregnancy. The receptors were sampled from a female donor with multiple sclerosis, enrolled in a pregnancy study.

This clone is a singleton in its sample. The CDR3, as DNA: TGTGCCAGCAGTGTTTTACCGGGGGACTCCTACAATGAGCAGTTCTTC. Translated, it gives CASSVLPGDSYNEQFF. The chain couples TRBV6-4 to TRBJ2-1, with D perhaps TRBD2 (6 bases). The CDR3 runs to 16 residues. CDR1 MRHNA and CDR2 SNTAGT come from the germline V gene. V was clipped by 4 bases and J by 0 bases, with 13 bases between them.

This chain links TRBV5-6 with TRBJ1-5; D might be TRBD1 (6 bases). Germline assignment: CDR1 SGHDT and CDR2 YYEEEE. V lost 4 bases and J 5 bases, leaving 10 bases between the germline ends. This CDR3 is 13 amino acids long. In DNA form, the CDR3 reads TGTGCCAGCAGCCAACAGGGTGATCAGCCCCAGCATTTT. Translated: CASSQQGDQPQHF.

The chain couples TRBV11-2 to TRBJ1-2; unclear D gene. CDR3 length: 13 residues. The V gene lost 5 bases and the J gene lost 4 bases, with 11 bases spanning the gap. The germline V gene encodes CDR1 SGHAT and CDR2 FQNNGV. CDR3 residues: CASSLGDGYGYTF. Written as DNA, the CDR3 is TGTGCCAGCAGCCTGGGAGACGGCTATGGCTACACCTTC.

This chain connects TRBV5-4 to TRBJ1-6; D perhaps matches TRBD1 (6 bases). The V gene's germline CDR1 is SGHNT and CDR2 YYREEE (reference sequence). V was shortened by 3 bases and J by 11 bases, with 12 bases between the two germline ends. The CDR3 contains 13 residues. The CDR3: CASSYREQPPLHF. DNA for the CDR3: TGTGCCAGCAGCTACAGGGAGCAACCACCCCTCCACTTT.

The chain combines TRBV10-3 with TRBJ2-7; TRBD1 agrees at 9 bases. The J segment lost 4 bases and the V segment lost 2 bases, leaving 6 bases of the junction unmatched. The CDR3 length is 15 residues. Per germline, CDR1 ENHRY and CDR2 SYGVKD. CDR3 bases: TGTGCCATCAGTGAGGGGACAGGGAGGCGTTACGAGCAGTACTTC. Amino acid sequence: CAISEGTGRRYEQYF.

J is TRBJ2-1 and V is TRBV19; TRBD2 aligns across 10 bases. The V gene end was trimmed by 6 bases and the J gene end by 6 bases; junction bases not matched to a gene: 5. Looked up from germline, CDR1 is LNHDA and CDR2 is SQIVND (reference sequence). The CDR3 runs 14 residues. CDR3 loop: CASRGLAGANEQFF. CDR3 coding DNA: TGTGCCAGTAGGGGGCTAGCGGGGGCCAATGAGCAGTTCTTC.

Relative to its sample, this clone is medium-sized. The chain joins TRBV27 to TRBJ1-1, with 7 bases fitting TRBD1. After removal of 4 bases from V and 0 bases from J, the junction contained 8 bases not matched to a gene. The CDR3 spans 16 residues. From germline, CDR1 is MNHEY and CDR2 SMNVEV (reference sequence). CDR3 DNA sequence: TGTGCCAGCAGTTCCTGGACAGGAATGATGAACACTGAAGCTTTCTTT. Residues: CASSSWTGMMNTEAFF.

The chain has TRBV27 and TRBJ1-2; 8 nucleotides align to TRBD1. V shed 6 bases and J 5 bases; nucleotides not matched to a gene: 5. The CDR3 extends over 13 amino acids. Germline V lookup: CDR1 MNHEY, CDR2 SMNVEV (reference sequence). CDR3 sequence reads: CASRPTGVYGYTF. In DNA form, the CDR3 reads TGTGCCAGCAGACCGACAGGGGTATATGGCTACACCTTC.

CDR3 coding DNA: TGTGCCAGCAGTTTAAGAGGGTCGGACGAGCAGTACTTC. Translation gives CASSLRGSDEQYF. This sequence joins TRBV27 and TRBJ2-7, with D possibly being TRBD2 (5 bases). Germline assignment: CDR1 MNHEY and CDR2 SMNVEV (reference sequence). V was cut by 2 bases and J by 5 bases, with 10 bases left in between. This CDR3 is built from 13 residues.

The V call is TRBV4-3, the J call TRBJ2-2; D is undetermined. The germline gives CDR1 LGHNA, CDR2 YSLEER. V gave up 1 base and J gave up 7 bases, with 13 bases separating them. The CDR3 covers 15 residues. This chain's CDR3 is CASSQVINLVGELFF. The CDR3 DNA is TGCGCCAGCAGCCAAGTTATAAATTTAGTCGGGGAGCTGTTTTTT.

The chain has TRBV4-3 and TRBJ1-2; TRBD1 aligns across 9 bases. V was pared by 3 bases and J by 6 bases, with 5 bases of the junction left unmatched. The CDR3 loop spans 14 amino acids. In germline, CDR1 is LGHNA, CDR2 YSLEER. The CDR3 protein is CASSQRDRVDGYTF. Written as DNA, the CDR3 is TGCGCCAGCAGCCAGAGGGACAGGGTAGATGGCTACACCTTC.

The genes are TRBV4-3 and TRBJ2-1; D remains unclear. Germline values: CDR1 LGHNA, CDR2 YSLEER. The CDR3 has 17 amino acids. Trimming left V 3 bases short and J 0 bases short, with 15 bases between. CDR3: CASSQFFWPTSYNEQFF. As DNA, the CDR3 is TGCGCCAGCAGCCAGTTCTTTTGGCCAACCTCCTACAATGAGCAGTTCTTC.

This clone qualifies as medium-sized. In nucleotides, the CDR3 is TGTGCCAGCAGACCCGACAGAGACTCTGGAAACACCATATATTTT. Translation: CASRPDRDSGNTIYF. This chain uses TRBV7-3 with TRBJ1-3, with D tentatively TRBD1 (5 bases). Germline loops: CDR1 SGHTA, CDR2 FQGTGA. The CDR3 has 15 amino acids. The ends were cut back, 6 bases at V and 0 bases at J, with 12 bases in the middle.

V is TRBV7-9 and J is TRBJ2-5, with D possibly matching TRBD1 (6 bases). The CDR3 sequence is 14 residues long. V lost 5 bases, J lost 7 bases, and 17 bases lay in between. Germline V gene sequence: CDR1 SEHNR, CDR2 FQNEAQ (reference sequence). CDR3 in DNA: TGTGCCAGCAGCGCGTCTACAGGGTTGGGGACCCAGTACTTC. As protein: CASSASTGLGTQYF.

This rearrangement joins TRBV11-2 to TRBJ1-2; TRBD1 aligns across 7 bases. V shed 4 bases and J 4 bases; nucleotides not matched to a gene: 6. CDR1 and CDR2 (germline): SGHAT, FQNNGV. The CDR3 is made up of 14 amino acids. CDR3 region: CASSYGQALYGYTF. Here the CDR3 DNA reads TGTGCCAGCAGCTACGGACAGGCCCTCTATGGCTACACCTTC.

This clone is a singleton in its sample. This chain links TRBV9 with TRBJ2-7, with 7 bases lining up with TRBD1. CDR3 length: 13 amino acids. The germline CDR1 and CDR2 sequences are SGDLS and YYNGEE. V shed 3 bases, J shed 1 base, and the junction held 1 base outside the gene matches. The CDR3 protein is CASSGQGSYEQYF. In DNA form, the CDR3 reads TGTGCCAGCAGCGGACAGGGATCCTACGAGCAGTACTTC.

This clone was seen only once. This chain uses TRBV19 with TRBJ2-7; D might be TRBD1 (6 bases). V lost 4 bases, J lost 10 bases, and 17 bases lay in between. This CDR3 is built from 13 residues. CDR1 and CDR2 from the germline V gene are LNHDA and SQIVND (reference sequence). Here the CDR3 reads CASSTHQTGGQYF. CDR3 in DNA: TGTGCCAGTAGTACCCACCAGACAGGAGGACAGTACTTC.

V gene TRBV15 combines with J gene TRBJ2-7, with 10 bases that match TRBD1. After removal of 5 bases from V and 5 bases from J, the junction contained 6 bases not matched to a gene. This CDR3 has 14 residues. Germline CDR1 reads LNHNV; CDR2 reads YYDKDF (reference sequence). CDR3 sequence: CATSGGQGSNEQYF. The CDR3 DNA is TGTGCCACCAGCGGGGGACAGGGGTCCAACGAGCAGTACTTC.

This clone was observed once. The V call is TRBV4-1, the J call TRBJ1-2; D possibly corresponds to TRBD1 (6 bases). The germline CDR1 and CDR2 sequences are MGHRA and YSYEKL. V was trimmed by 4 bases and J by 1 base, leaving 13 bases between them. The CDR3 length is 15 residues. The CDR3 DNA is TGCGCCAGCAGCCCCTCCGGGACACTTAACTATGGCTACACCTTC. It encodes CASSPSGTLNYGYTF.

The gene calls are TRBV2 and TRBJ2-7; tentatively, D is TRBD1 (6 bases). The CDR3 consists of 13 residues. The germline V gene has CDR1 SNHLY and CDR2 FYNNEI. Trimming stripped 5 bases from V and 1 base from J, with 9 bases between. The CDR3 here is CASSPQGSYEQYF. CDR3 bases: TGTGCCAGCAGTCCTCAGGGGTCCTACGAGCAGTACTTC.

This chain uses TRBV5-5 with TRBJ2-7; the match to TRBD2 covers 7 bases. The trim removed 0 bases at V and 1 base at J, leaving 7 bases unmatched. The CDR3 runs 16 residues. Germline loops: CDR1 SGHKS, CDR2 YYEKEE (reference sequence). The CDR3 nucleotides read TGTGCCAGCAGCTTGGGTCCTAGCGGCCTATCCTACGAGCAGTACTTC. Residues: CASSLGPSGLSYEQYF.

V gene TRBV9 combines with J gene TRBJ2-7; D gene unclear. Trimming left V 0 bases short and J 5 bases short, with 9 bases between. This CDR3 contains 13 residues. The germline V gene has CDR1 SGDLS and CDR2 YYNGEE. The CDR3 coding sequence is TGTGCCAGCAGCGTAGACGGGTTCGACGAGCAGTACTTC. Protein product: CASSVDGFDEQYF.

CDR3 residues: CASSLTGGHQPQHF. CDR3 nucleotides: TGTGCCAGCAGCTTGACAGGGGGCCATCAGCCCCAGCATTTT. The chain carries TRBV7-9 and TRBJ1-5; 10 positions agree with TRBD1. The CDR3 runs 14 residues. Germline loops: CDR1 SEHNR, CDR2 FQNEAQ (reference sequence). V gave up 3 bases and J gave up 5 bases; unmatched junction bases: 1. Full variable domain (remainder filled in from reference TRBV7-9 and TRBJ1-5): DTGVSQNPRHKITKRGQNVTFRCDPISEHNRLYWYRQTLGQGPEFLTYFQNEAQLEKSRLLSDRFSAERPKGSFSTLEIQRTEQGDSAMYLCASSLTGGHQPQHFGDGTRLSIL.

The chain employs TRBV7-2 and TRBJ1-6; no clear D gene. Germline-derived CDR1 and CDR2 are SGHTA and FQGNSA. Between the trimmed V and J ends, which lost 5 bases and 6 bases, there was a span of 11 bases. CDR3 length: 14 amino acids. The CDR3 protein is CASSVATRNSPLHF. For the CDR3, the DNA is TGTGCCAGCAGCGTTGCTACTCGTAATTCACCCCTCCACTTT.

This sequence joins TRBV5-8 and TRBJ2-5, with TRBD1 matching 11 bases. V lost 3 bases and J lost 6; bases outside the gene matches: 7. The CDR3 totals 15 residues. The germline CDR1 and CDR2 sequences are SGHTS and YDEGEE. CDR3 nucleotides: TGTGCCAGCAGCTCCGGGACAGGGGGGTGGCAGACCCAGTACTTC. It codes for CASSSGTGGWQTQYF.

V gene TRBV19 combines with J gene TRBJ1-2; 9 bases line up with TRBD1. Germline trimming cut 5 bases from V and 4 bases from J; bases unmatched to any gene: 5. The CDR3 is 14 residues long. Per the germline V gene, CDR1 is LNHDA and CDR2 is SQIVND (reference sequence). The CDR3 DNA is TGTGCCAGTAGTCCGGGACAGGGTATCTATGGCTACACCTTC. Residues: CASSPGQGIYGYTF.